What follows is one T cell receptor (beta chain) and its context. Its cognate antigen is unknown. Checkpoint therapy with ipilimumab 1 mg/kg began 14 to 28 days after transplant. Patients got 3 mg/kg IV nivolumab weeks 1, 4, 7, 10, then biweekly through week 26. TCRdb's table, derived via immunoSEQ multiplex PCR, lists solely in-frame clones and lacks some. The sample includes about 23,000 clones, less than 85% of them seen just once. The data were obtained in a study of ipilimumab plus nivolumab after autologous stem cell transplantation. Overall study: A median of about eight nivolumab and a few ipilimumab doses were given. Whole-study results and caveats: TCR repertoire, Treg phenotype and gut microbiota reportedly support more study of this approach.

The source was PBMCs, collected in a trial of ipilimumab plus nivolumab as post-transplant consolidation. The clonotype was recovered from a male donor with diffuse large B-cell lymphoma.

This CDR3 is CASSEQGLNYGYTF. DNA for the CDR3: TGTGCCAGCAGTGAACAGGGCTTAAACTATGGCTACACCTTC. The rearrangement links TRBV2 to TRBJ1-2; a possible D gene is TRBD1 (5 bases). Trimming stripped 2 bases from V and 2 bases from J, with 9 bases between. CDR1 and CDR2 (germline): SNHLY, FYNNEI. This CDR3 is built from 14 residues.